The 28 T cell receptor beta chains below all came from one sample that was sequenced in a study of Ad26.COV2.S vaccination and SARS-CoV-2 variants. Only in-frame clones appear in the TCRdb table, and some are missing; sequencing was by immunoSEQ multiplex PCR. Altogether some 350,000 clones are present, around 92% being singletons, with the ten largest covering 3.9%. Material: peripheral blood, obtained after recovery from COVID-19. The receptors come from a human donor who had recovered from COVID-19.

This chain links TRBV19 with TRBJ2-3, with 9 positions matching TRBD1. Trimming at V came to 6 bases and at J to 6 bases, leaving 7 bases not matched to a gene. Germline V gene data show CDR1 as LNHDA and CDR2 as SQIVND (reference sequence). CDR3 length: 14 residues. DNA for the CDR3: TGTGCCAGTAGCCCACAGGGGGCCAGGGATACGCAGTATTTT. This encodes CASSPQGARDTQYF.

This chain links TRBV29-1 with TRBJ1-2; 11 positions agree with TRBD1. In germline, CDR1 is SQVTM, CDR2 ANQGSEA. Trimming cost V 2 bases and J 1 base; bases outside gene matches: 9. The CDR3 covers 17 residues. CDR3: CSVERIPGQGGNYGYTF. CDR3 in DNA: TGCAGCGTTGAACGTATCCCGGGACAGGGGGGTAACTATGGCTACACCTTC.

The rearrangement links TRBV5-1 to TRBJ2-7, with D possibly matching TRBD1 (6 bases). V was trimmed by 0 bases and J by 5 bases, leaving 12 bases between them. The length of the CDR3 is 14 residues. Germline CDR1 SGHRS, CDR2 YFSETQ. The CDR3 nucleotides are TGCGCCAGCAGCTTGGACAGGGTCTCGGACGAGCAGTACTTC. Translation gives CASSLDRVSDEQYF. Using reference TRBV5-1 and TRBJ2-7 for the parts outside the CDR3, the full variable domain is KAGVTQTPRYLIKTRGQQVTLSCSPISGHRSVSWYQQTPGQGLQFLFEYFSETQRNKGNFPGRFSGRQFSNSRSEMNVSTLELGDSALYLCASSLDRVSDEQYFGPGTRLTVT.

DNA of the CDR3: TGCAGTGCTAGTGACCAGGGGGCGGACATTGGCTACACCTTC. It codes for CSASDQGADIGYTF. The genes are TRBV20-1 and TRBJ1-2, with 8 bases that match TRBD1. Trimming removed 3 bases from V and 7 bases from J; junction bases left unmatched: 10. The CDR3 sequence is 14 residues long. Germline CDR1 DFQATT, CDR2 SNEGSKA (reference sequence).

This chain joins TRBV27 and TRBJ1-2; tentatively, D is TRBD1 (6 bases). The CDR3 covers 13 residues. Germline-derived CDR1 and CDR2 are MNHEY and SMNVEV (reference sequence). The V gene lost 2 bases and the J gene lost 5 bases, with 9 bases spanning the gap. The CDR3 DNA reads TGTGCCAGCAGTTTAGGGGGGGCGTATGGCTACACCTTC. This encodes CASSLGGAYGYTF.

The genes are TRBV11-3 and TRBJ2-1; D might be TRBD1 (7 bases). Germline loops: CDR1 SGHNT, CDR2 YENEEA. V dropped 4 bases and J dropped 7 bases, with 20 bases sitting between them. The CDR3 is made up of 16 amino acids. CDR3 amino acids: CASSSGGGGVRNEQFF. In DNA, the CDR3 is TGTGCCAGCAGCTCAGGAGGGGGCGGAGTGAGGAATGAGCAGTTCTTC.

The chain combines TRBV11-2 with TRBJ2-1; D could derive from TRBD1 or TRBD2 (5 bases each). Trimming cost V 4 bases and J 6 bases, with 13 bases left between them. Germline V gives CDR1 SGHAT, CDR2 FQNNGV. The CDR3 covers 14 residues. The CDR3, as DNA: TGTGCCAGCAGCTACCGGGACGCCAGCAATGAGCAGTTCTTC. Encoded protein: CASSYRDASNEQFF.

The V call is TRBV7-9, the J call TRBJ1-6, with no clear D. The CDR3 runs 14 residues. V was shortened by 5 bases and J by 10 bases, with 15 bases between the two germline ends. Germline CDR1 and CDR2: SEHNR and FQNEAQ (reference sequence). Here the CDR3 DNA reads TGTGCCAGCAGCCCTCCAGTAATAAGCTCACCCCTCCACTTT. Protein product: CASSPPVISSPLHF.

V gene TRBV27 combines with J gene TRBJ2-7; 8 nucleotides match TRBD2. The ends lost 5 bases at V and 4 bases at J; junction bases unmatched: 4. CDR1 is MNHEY and CDR2 is SMNVEV in the germline V gene (reference sequence). The CDR3 sequence is 13 residues long. The CDR3 nucleotides are TGTGCCAGCAGTACGGGGGGGGAGTACGAGCAGTACTTC. Translating gives CASSTGGEYEQYF.

This chain links TRBV6-1 with TRBJ2-5, with D tentatively TRBD1 or TRBD2 (5 bases each). V dropped 3 bases and J dropped 9 bases, with 11 bases sitting between them. Germline-derived CDR1 and CDR2 are MNHNS and SASEGT. The CDR3 contains 12 residues. CDR3 nucleotides: TGTGCCAGCAGTGAGGGGGTAAACCCCCAGTACTTC. It is translated as CASSEGVNPQYF.

The chain joins TRBV6-2 or TRBV6-3 to TRBJ2-1, with 7 positions matching TRBD2. In germline, CDR1 is MNHEY, CDR2 SVGEGT. The CDR3 has 18 amino acids. V lost 2 bases to trimming and J lost 7 bases; unmatched junction nucleotides: 17. CDR3 sequence reads: CASSYPTPTSRRPNEQFF. The CDR3 DNA reads as TGTGCCAGCAGTTACCCAACCCCGACTAGCCGGAGGCCTAATGAGCAGTTCTTC.

The rearrangement joins TRBV7-2 to TRBJ2-7; D may be TRBD2 (5 bases). Trimming took 3 bases from V and 4 from J, leaving 10 bases between them. The germline CDR1 and CDR2 sequences are SGHTA and FQGNSA. There are 13 residues in the CDR3. CDR3 in amino acids: CASSFLDWYEQYF. CDR3 nucleotide sequence: TGTGCCAGCAGCTTCCTGGACTGGTACGAGCAGTACTTC.

This CDR3 is CASLRKGYEQYF. In DNA, the CDR3 is TGTGCCAGTCTAAGAAAAGGCTACGAGCAGTACTTC. The chain joins TRBV28 to TRBJ2-7; D is unclear. V lost 9 bases, J lost 3 bases, and 12 bases lay in between. Germline CDR1 is MDHEN and CDR2 is SYDVKM. The CDR3 is 12 residues long.

The V call is TRBV10-3, the J call TRBJ2-7; 11 nucleotides agree with TRBD1. The CDR3 is 16 residues long. The ends lost 0 bases at V and 5 bases at J; junction bases unmatched: 6. Germline CDR1 is ENHRY and CDR2 is SYGVKD. The CDR3 DNA follows: TGTGCCATCAGTGAGTCGAAGGACAGGGGGCCCCACGAGCAGTACTTC. Its translation: CAISESKDRGPHEQYF.

CDR3 loop: CATHQGTPEAFF. CDR3 in DNA: TGTGCCACCCACCAGGGGACCCCTGAAGCTTTCTTT. The chain has TRBV12-3 or TRBV12-4 and TRBJ1-1, with a possible D match to TRBD1 (6 bases). V shed 10 bases and J shed 6 bases, with 15 bases lying between them. The CDR3 sequence is 12 residues long.

The V and J genes are TRBV15 and TRBJ1-2; 8 bases are shared with TRBD1. Per germline, CDR1 LNHNV and CDR2 YYDKDF (reference sequence). J gave up 3 bases and V 5 bases, and 11 bases lay outside the gene matches. The CDR3 contains 16 residues. CDR3 sequence (DNA): TGTGCCACCAGCCCCTCTGAGGCAGGGGGCGACTATGGCTACACCTTC. Amino acids: CATSPSEAGGDYGYTF.

The chain carries TRBV10-3 and TRBJ1-1; 8 bases fit TRBD1. After removal of 6 bases from V and 5 bases from J, the junction contained 5 bases not matched to a gene. Germline CDR1 is ENHRY and CDR2 is SYGVKD. This CDR3 contains 13 residues. DNA of the CDR3: TGTGCCATCAGACAGGGGGTAGTTACTGAAGCTTTCTTT. This sequence encodes CAIRQGVVTEAFF.

The chain employs TRBV3-1 (or the pseudogene TRBV3-2) and TRBJ1-5; no clear D. In germline, CDR1 is LGHDT, CDR2 YNNKEL (reference sequence). This CDR3 comprises 15 residues. Trimming cost V 0 bases and J 6 bases, with 12 bases left between them. The chain's CDR3 is CASSQDSQGFQPQHF. CDR3 DNA sequence: TGTGCCAGCAGCCAAGATTCTCAAGGGTTTCAGCCCCAGCATTTT.

The chain is built from TRBV27 and TRBJ1-3; 8 positions agree with TRBD1. The germline gives CDR1 MNHEY, CDR2 SMNVEV (reference sequence). V trimming: 5 bases; J trimming: 7 bases; junction bases outside the gene matches: 10. CDR3 length: 15 residues. The CDR3 bases are TGTGCCAGCAGTCCAGACAGGGGATCCTTTAACACCATATATTTT. It encodes CASSPDRGSFNTIYF.

This chain links TRBV5-1 with TRBJ1-1; 8 bases match TRBD1. The CDR3 is 15 amino acids. Per the germline V gene, CDR1 is SGHRS and CDR2 is YFSETQ. The trim removed 0 bases at V and 5 bases at J, leaving 6 bases unmatched. The CDR3 loop is CASSLGGQVRTEAFF. For the CDR3, the DNA is TGCGCCAGCAGCTTGGGGGGACAGGTTCGAACTGAAGCTTTCTTT. Supplemented by reference TRBV5-1 and TRBJ1-1, the full variable domain reads KAGVTQTPRYLIKTRGQQVTLSCSPISGHRSVSWYQQTPGQGLQFLFEYFSETQRNKGNFPGRFSGRQFSNSRSEMNVSTLELGDSALYLCASSLGGQVRTEAFFGQGTRLTVV.

J is TRBJ2-7 and V is TRBV7-2; the match to TRBD2 covers 12 bases. CDR3 length: 13 residues. Trimming at V came to 8 bases and at J to 7 bases, leaving 6 bases not matched to a gene. The germline V gene encodes CDR1 SGHTA and CDR2 FQGNSA. The DNA of the CDR3 is TGTGCCAGCCGAACTAGCGGGGGGTGGGAGCAGTACTTC. The encoded protein is CASRTSGGWEQYF.

The J gene is TRBJ2-5, the V gene TRBV5-1, with D possibly being TRBD2 (6 bases). From germline, CDR1 is SGHRS and CDR2 YFSETQ. The CDR3 totals 15 residues. The ends were cut back, 0 bases at V and 1 base at J, with 10 bases in the middle. CDR3 nucleotides: TGCGCCAGCAGCTTGGTCGGGGGTTCCCAAGAGACCCAGTACTTC. Translated, it gives CASSLVGGSQETQYF.

The V call is TRBV21-1, the J call TRBJ1-2; the table calls TRBD1, which could not be checked here. TRBV21-1 is labeled a pseudogene. There are 13 residues in the CDR3. The CDR3 sequence is CASRTTGGYGYTF. The CDR3, as DNA: TGTGCCAGCAGGACTACAGGGGGCTATGGCTACACCTTC.

This rearrangement joins TRBV7-9 to TRBJ2-6; D unclear. CDR1 and CDR2 from the germline V gene are SEHNR and FQNEAQ (reference sequence). This CDR3 is 16 amino acids long. With 5 bases removed from V and 5 bases from J, the gap between germline ends came to 16 bases. CDR3 nucleotides: TGTGCCAGCAGCCCTCGCTCGCCCCCCAGGGCCAACGTCCTGACTTTC. As protein: CASSPRSPPRANVLTF.

This chain uses TRBV9 with TRBJ2-1, with TRBD2 identical over 13 bases. Trimming removed 2 bases from V and 4 bases from J; junction bases left unmatched: 9. The CDR3 is 18 residues long. Germline values: CDR1 SGDLS, CDR2 YYNGEE. The CDR3 here is CASSVGTSGTPVYNEQFF. In nucleotides, the CDR3 is TGTGCCAGCAGCGTCGGGACTAGCGGGACCCCTGTTTACAATGAGCAGTTCTTC.

The J gene is TRBJ2-1, the V gene TRBV7-2; TRBD1 might be the D (5 bases). The CDR3 loop spans 13 amino acids. Per germline, CDR1 SGHTA and CDR2 FQGNSA. The V end was cut by 5 bases, the J end by 3 bases, with 8 bases between. The CDR3 DNA reads TGTGCCAGCAGCGGCCAGGGCTACAATGAGCAGTTCTTC. It yields the protein CASSGQGYNEQFF.

The V gene is TRBV29-1, the J gene TRBJ2-3; D is uncertain. Germline V gene lookup returns CDR1 SQVTM and CDR2 ANQGSEA. With 3 bases removed from V and 1 base from J, the gap between germline ends came to 5 bases. The CDR3 extends over 12 amino acids. The CDR3 DNA is TGCAGCGTTGATCCTGGCACAGATACGCAGTATTTT. Protein product: CSVDPGTDTQYF.

This clone was seen only once. This chain connects TRBV10-2 to TRBJ1-1; D is unresolved. Germline V CDR1 and CDR2: WSHSY, SAAADI. The CDR3 consists of 13 residues. Trimming removed 7 bases at V and 1 base at J, with 10 bases between. As DNA, the CDR3 is TGCGCCAGCATCATTACGGGGAACACTGAAGCTTTCTTT. Translating it yields CASIITGNTEAFF.